This T cell receptor beta chain is drawn from a study of blood T cell repertoires in COVID-19. Study in general: Whether acute or convalescent, the COVID-19 samples came from the United States, Italy and Spain. From T cells, B-cell-depleted T cells, or PBMCs came the material, which was cDNA or gDNA.

As originally analysed: Cell counts per sample came from amplifying reference gene primers. Libraries were prepared by immunoSEQ multiplex PCR; TCRdb keeps only in-frame clonotypes and omits some of them. V and J calls and clone size come straight from that table; D and trimming were deduced from the DNA. Found here are under 80,000 clones, 60% to 80% of them singletons; the top ten hold about 12%. With 3 bases removed from V and 0 bases from J, the gap between germline ends came to 12 bases. The CDR3 spans 15 residues. Germline-derived CDR1 and CDR2 are LNHDA and SQIVND (reference sequence). The clonotype comes from a human donor in a cohort sampled during active COVID-19. J is TRBJ2-7 and V is TRBV19, with a possible D match to TRBD1 (6 bases). Material: peripheral blood. The CDR3 region has the DNA TGTGCCAGTAGTATTAGGACAGCCAGCTCCTACGAGCAGTACTTC. Its translation: CASSIRTASSYEQYF.